A single sample is the source of the 14 T cell receptor beta chains below, sequenced in a study of blood T cell repertoires in COVID-19 (dated by TCRdb to 2019 to 2021). Receptor libraries were prepared by the immunoSEQ multiplex PCR assay. TCRdb mirrors the immuneACCESS table, restricted to in-frame sequences. Some clones are absent from its copies; in checked studies, under half trace to an unresolved V gene, and the reason for the others is unknown. For this sample there are roughly 100,000 clones; around 74% appear just once. The ten largest clones capture approximately 19% of the sample. Sequencing used peripheral blood. The receptors were sampled from a woman in her sixties or seventies with acute or convalescent COVID-19.

This chain joins TRBV19 and TRBJ2-1; 7 nucleotides align to TRBD1. Germline CDR1 LNHDA, CDR2 SQIVND (reference sequence). The length of the CDR3 is 15 residues. Trimming cost V 5 bases and J 10 bases; bases outside gene matches: 14. CDR3 amino acids: CASSPRDRTSQEQFF. Written as DNA, the CDR3 is TGTGCCAGTAGTCCACGGGACAGAACCTCGCAAGAGCAGTTCTTC.

The rearrangement links TRBV7-9 to TRBJ1-2; D unclear. V lost 5 bases and J 10 bases, leaving 14 bases between the germline ends. CDR3 length equals 12 residues. Germline CDR1 and CDR2: SEHNR and FQNEAQ (reference sequence). The CDR3 sequence: CASSLVQTPYTF. In DNA, the CDR3 is TGTGCCAGCAGCCTTGTACAAACGCCCTACACCTTC.

The chain links TRBV29-1 to TRBJ1-4; perhaps TRBD1 as D (5 bases). Trimming stripped 6 bases from V and 8 bases from J, with 10 bases between. This CDR3 spans 11 amino acids. Germline V CDR1 and CDR2: SQVTM, ANQGSEA. CDR3 coding DNA: TGCAGCGTCGGGGGTCCGGAAAAACTGTTTTTT. This translates into CSVGGPEKLFF.

The chain links TRBV6-6 to TRBJ1-5, with TRBD1 as a possible D gene (6 bases). With 2 bases removed from V and 5 bases from J, the gap between germline ends came to 13 bases. This CDR3 comprises 15 residues. The germline gives CDR1 MNHNY, CDR2 SVGAGI (reference sequence). The CDR3 reads CASSYDGQPHQPQHF. The CDR3 coding sequence is TGTGCCAGCAGTTACGACGGACAGCCACATCAGCCCCAGCATTTT.

The rearrangement joins TRBV9 to TRBJ2-5; no clear D gene. CDR3 length equals 13 residues. Germline CDR1 reads SGDLS; CDR2 reads YYNGEE. The germline V and J ends were trimmed by 3 bases and 2 bases, with 8 bases remaining between them. CDR3 sequence (DNA): TGTGCCAGCAGCGGTACACCACAAGAGACCCAGTACTTC. Protein sequence: CASSGTPQETQYF. Complete variable domain (other parts from reference TRBV9 and TRBJ2-5): DSGVTQTPKHLITATGQRVTLRCSPRSGDLSVYWYQQSLDQGLQFLIQYYNGEERAKGNILERFSAQQFPDLHSELNLSSLELGDSALYFCASSGTPQETQYFGPGTRLLVL.

This clone has just a few counts. The CDR3, as DNA: TGTGCCAGCAGTCAGACAGGGGCGGGCTACACCTTC. Protein sequence: CASSQTGAGYTF. This rearrangement joins TRBV6-2 or TRBV6-3 to TRBJ1-2, with 8 bases lining up with TRBD1. V lost 5 bases, J lost 8 bases, and 4 bases stayed unmatched. CDR1 is MNHEY and CDR2 is SVGEGT in the germline V gene. The CDR3 has 12 amino acids.

The rearrangement links TRBV5-1 to TRBJ2-7; 8 bases agree with TRBD2. V trimming: 10 bases; J trimming: 8 bases; junction bases outside the gene matches: 23. Germline V CDR1 and CDR2: SGHRS, YFSETQ. This CDR3 region has 16 residues. Here the CDR3 DNA reads TGCGCCCGCTTGCGCGTTCGGGGGGGCCGGGGGGGGCAGCAGTACTTC. It encodes CARLRVRGGRGGQQYF.

This clone was picked up a small number of times. This chain uses TRBV30 with TRBJ2-7; a possible D gene is TRBD1 (6 bases). Trimming shortened V by 4 bases and J by 3 bases, and 10 bases separated the two germline ends. The CDR3 sequence is 12 residues long. The germline V gene has CDR1 GTSNPN and CDR2 SVGIG (reference sequence). This CDR3 is CAWKNRVYEQYF. CDR3 DNA sequence: TGTGCCTGGAAGAACAGGGTCTACGAGCAGTACTTC.

This clone was seen only a few times. The chain recombines TRBV2 with TRBJ1-4; D unresolved. Germline V lookup: CDR1 SNHLY, CDR2 FYNNEI. The germline V and J ends were trimmed by 6 bases and 0 bases, with 14 bases remaining between them. The CDR3 sequence is 16 residues long. In DNA form, the CDR3 reads TGTGCCAGCAGGAGGATTTCATCGACAACTAATGAAAAACTGTTTTTT. Its translation: CASRRISSTTNEKLFF. Combining the CDR3 with reference TRBV2 and TRBJ1-4 gives the whole variable domain EPEVTQTPSHQVTQMGQEVILRCVPISNHLYFYWYRQILGQKVEFLVSFYNNEISEKSEIFDDQFSVERPDGSNFTLKIRSTKLEDSAMYFCASRRISSTTNEKLFFGSGTQLSVL.

The CDR3 sequence: CASSQIRSFSGANVLTF. For the CDR3, the DNA is TGTGCCAGCAGTCAGATACGGAGCTTCTCTGGGGCCAACGTCCTGACTTTC. The chain combines TRBV6-6 with TRBJ2-6, with D unclear. The CDR3 totals 17 residues. V lost 5 bases and J 0 bases, leaving 14 bases between the germline ends. Germline V CDR1 and CDR2: MNHNY, SVGAGI (reference sequence).

V usage is TRBV5-4 and J usage is TRBJ1-2, with a weak D call TRBD1 (5 bases). V shed 0 bases and J shed 8 bases, with 14 bases lying between them. This CDR3 spans 14 amino acids. The germline V gene has CDR1 SGHNT and CDR2 YYREEE (reference sequence). The CDR3 protein is CASSLAFGGYGYTF. The CDR3 DNA is TGTGCCAGCAGCTTGGCGTTTGGGGGGTACGGCTACACCTTC.

This sequence joins TRBV5-1 and TRBJ2-3; D might be TRBD2 (7 bases). The CDR3 totals 15 residues. V lost 3 bases and J 3 bases, leaving 14 bases between the germline ends. The germline V gene encodes CDR1 SGHRS and CDR2 YFSETQ. Here the CDR3 DNA reads TGCGCCAGCAGCTCCGGCGCGGGGGCTACAGATACGCAGTATTTT. It codes for CASSSGAGATDTQYF.

This clone occurred once. The chain has TRBV5-1 and TRBJ1-4; no firm D call. V lost 1 base and J 8 bases, leaving 15 bases between the germline ends. The CDR3 has 15 residues. Germline loops: CDR1 SGHRS, CDR2 YFSETQ. In nucleotides, the CDR3 is TGCGCCAGCAGCTTGCCCGACATTGGTCCGGAAAAACTGTTTTTT. Encoded protein: CASSLPDIGPEKLFF.

The rearrangement links TRBV7-8 to TRBJ1-1; D gene ambiguous. The CDR3 has 13 residues. Germline V gene data show CDR1 as SGHVS and CDR2 as FQNEAQ. Trimming took off 2 bases at V and 5 bases at J, with 9 bases between the two ends. DNA of the CDR3: TGTGCCAGCAGCTTATTCGCCCGGACTGAAGCTTTCTTT. Translation: CASSLFARTEAFF.